The text below deals with one T cell receptor beta chain. Its antigen is unidentified. This sample was taken from a study of Ad26.COV2.S vaccination and SARS-CoV-2 variants. The treatment is: some 20 received Ad26.COV2.S at low or high dose, single or two shots; several received placebo; per-sample allocation not given. Samples were taken on day 63 after the first vaccine or placebo injection. The protocol was immunoSEQ multiplex PCR, while the TCRdb copy is restricted to in-frame clones and leaves out a portion. The sample lists about 440,000 clones; around 90% were seen once. The CDR3 has 15 residues. V lost 6 bases, J lost 4 bases, and 7 bases stayed unmatched. Germline-derived CDR1 and CDR2 are MNHEY and SMNVEV (reference sequence). Regarding the study as a whole: Post-vaccination breadth of spike-specific CD8+ and CD4+ T cell responses was reportedly substantial. Placebo and vaccine recipients had non-spike TCR breadth that was similar.

The chain carries TRBV27 and TRBJ2-7; 12 nucleotides match TRBD2. This receptor was taken from a person between 18 and 65 years old who received the Ad26.COV2.S COVID-19 vaccine or a placebo. Material: peripheral blood, obtained in a trial of Ad26.COV2.S vaccine versus placebo. The CDR3 sequence: CASRGGLAGGYEQYF. DNA of the CDR3: TGTGCCAGCAGGGGGGGGCTAGCGGGAGGGTACGAGCAGTACTTC.